This T cell receptor beta chain appears in the sequencing data of a study of T-cell reconstitution after alpha-beta-depleted transplantation in children. The J segment lost 0 bases and the V segment lost 5 bases, leaving 9 bases of the junction unmatched. The germline CDR1 and CDR2 sequences are SGHVS and FQNEAQ. The CDR3 length is 16 residues. Construction of the TCRbeta library involved unique molecular identifiers. A single record per CDR3 protein comes from TCRdb applying MiXCR to the PCR reads. The data show fewer than 550,000 distinct CDR3 sequences, about a tenth seen once. This clonotype appeared a few times.

Source: PBMCs from the stem cell graft donor, taken from the stem cell graft. The origin of this receptor is a human donor who donated a stem cell graft to a child with acute myeloid leukemia. The chain is built from TRBV7-8 and TRBJ1-1, with TRBD1 matching 7 bases. This CDR3 is CASSRSDRLMNTEAFF. CDR3 nucleotides: TGTGCCAGCAGCCGCTCGGACAGGTTGATGAACACTGAAGCTTTCTTT.